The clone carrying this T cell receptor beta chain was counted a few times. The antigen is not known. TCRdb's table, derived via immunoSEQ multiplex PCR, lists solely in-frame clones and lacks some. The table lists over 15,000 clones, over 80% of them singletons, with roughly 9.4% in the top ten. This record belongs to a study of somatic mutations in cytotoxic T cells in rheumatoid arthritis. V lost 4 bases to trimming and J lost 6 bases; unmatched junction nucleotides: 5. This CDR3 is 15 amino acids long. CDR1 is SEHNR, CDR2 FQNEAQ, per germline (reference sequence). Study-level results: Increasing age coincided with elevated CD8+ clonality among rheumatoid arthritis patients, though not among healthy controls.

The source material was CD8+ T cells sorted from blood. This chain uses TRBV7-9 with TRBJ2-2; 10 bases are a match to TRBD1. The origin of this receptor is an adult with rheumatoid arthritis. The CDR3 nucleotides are TGTGCCAGCAGCTCAGGACAGGGGGGGGCCGGGGAGCTGTTTTTT. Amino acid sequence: CASSSGQGGAGELFF.